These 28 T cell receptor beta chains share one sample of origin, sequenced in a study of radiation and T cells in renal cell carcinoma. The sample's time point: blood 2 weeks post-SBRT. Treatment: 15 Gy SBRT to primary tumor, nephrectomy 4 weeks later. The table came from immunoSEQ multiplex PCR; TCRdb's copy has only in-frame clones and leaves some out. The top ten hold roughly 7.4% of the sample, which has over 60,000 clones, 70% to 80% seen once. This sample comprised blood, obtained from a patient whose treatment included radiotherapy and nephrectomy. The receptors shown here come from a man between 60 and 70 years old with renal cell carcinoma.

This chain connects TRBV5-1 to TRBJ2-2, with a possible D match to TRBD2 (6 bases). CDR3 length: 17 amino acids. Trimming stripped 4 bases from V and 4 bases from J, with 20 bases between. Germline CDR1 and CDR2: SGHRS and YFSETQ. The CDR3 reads CASSPFGGALGTGELFF. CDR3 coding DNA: TGCGCCAGCAGCCCGTTCGGGGGAGCTCTGGGCACCGGGGAGCTGTTTTTT. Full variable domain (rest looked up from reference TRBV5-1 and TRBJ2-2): KAGVTQTPRYLIKTRGQQVTLSCSPISGHRSVSWYQQTPGQGLQFLFEYFSETQRNKGNFPGRFSGRQFSNSRSEMNVSTLELGDSALYLCASSPFGGALGTGELFFGEGSRLTVL.

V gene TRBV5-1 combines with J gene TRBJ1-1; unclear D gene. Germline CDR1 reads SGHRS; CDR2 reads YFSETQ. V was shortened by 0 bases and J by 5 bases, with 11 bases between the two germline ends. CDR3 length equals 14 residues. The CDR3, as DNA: TGCGCCAGCAGCTTGGGAGAACTAGGAACTGAAGCTTTCTTT. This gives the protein CASSLGELGTEAFF.

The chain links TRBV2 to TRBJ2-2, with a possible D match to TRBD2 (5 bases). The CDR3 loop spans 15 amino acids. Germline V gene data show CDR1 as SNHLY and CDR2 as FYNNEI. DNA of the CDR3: TGTGCAACTAGTTCGGCGACAACGAACACCGGGGAGCTGTTTTTT. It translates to CATSSATTNTGELFF.

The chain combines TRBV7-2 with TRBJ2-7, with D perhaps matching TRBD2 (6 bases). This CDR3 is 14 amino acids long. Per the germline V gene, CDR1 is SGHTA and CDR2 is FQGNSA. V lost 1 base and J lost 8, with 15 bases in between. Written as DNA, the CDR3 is TGTGCCAGCAGCTTAGTAACGCGGGGCGGGAAGCAGTACTTC. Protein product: CASSLVTRGGKQYF.

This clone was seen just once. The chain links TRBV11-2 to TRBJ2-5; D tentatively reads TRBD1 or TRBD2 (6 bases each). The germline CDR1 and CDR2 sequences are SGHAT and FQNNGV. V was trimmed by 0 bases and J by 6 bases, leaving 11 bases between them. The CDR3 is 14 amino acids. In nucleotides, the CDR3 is TGTGCCAGCAGCTTAGAGGGGGGCGAAAAGACCCAGTACTTC. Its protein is CASSLEGGEKTQYF.

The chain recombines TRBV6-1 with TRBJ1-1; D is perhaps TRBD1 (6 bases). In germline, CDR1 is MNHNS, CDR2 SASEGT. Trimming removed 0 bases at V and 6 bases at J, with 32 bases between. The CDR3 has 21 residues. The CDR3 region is CASSEARGGGALGSDDPEAFF. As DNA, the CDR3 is TGTGCCAGCAGTGAAGCACGAGGAGGGGGGGCGCTGGGGTCAGACGACCCTGAAGCTTTCTTT.

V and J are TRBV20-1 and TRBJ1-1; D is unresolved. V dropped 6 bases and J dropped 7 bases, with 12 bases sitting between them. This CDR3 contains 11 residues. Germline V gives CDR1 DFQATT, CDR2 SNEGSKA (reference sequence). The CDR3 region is CSATVNGEAFF. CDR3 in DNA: TGCAGTGCCACCGTGAACGGTGAAGCTTTCTTT.

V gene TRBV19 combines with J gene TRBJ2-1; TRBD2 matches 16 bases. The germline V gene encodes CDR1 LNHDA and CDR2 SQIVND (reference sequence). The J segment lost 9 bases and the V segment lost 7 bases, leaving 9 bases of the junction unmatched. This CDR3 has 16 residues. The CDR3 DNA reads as TGTGCCAGTAAACCGGGACTAGCGGGAGGGCGGGTTGAGCAGTTCTTC. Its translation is CASKPGLAGGRVEQFF.

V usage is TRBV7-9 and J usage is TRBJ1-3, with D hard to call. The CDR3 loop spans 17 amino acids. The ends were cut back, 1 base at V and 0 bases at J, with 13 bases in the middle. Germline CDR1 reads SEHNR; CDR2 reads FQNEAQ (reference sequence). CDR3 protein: CASSLDADQLSGNTIYF. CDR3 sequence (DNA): TGTGCCAGCAGCTTAGATGCAGACCAACTCTCTGGAAACACCATATATTTT.

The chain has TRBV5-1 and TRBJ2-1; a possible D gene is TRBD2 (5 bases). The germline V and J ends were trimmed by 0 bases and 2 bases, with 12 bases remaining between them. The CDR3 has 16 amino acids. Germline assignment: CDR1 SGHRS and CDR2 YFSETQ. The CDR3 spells CASSLEPSGAYNEQFF. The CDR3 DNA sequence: TGCGCCAGCAGCTTGGAACCGAGCGGCGCCTACAATGAGCAGTTCTTC.

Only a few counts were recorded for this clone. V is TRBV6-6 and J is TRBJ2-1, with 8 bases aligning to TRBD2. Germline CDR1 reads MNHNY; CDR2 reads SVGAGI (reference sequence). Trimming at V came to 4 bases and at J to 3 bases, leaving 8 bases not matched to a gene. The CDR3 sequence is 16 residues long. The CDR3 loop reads CASSSNLGGDYNEQFF. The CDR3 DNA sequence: TGTGCCAGCAGTTCCAACCTCGGGGGGGACTACAATGAGCAGTTCTTC.

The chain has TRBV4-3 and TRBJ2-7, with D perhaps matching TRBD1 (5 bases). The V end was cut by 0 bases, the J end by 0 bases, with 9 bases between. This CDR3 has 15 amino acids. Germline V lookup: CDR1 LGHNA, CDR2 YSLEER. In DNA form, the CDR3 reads TGCGCCAGCAGCCAAGATTGGGGCGGCTCCTACGAGCAGTACTTC. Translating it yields CASSQDWGGSYEQYF.

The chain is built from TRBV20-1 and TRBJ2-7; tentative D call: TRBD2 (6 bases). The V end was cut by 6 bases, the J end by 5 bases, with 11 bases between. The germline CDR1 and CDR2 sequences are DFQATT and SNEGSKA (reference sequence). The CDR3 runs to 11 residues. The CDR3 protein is CSALLADEQYV. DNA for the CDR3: TGCAGTGCGCTATTAGCGGACGAGCAGTACGTC.

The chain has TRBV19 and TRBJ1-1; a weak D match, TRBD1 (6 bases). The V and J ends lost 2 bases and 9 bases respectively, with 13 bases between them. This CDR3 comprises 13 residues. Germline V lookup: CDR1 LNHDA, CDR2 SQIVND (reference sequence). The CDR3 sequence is CASSIQDSRKAFF. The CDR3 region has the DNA TGTGCCAGTAGTATACAGGACAGCAGGAAAGCTTTCTTT.

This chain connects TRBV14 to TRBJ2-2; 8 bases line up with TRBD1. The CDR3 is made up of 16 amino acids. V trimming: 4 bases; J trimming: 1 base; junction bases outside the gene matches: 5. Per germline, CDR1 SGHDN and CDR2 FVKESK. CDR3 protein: CASSPPGTGNTGELFF. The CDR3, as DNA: TGTGCCAGCAGCCCGCCCGGGACAGGGAACACCGGGGAGCTGTTTTTT. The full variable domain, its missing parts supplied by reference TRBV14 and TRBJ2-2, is EAGVTQFPSHSVIEKGQTVTLRCDPISGHDNLYWYRRVMGKEIKFLLHFVKESKQDESGMPNNRFLAERTGGTYSTLKVQPAELEDSGVYFCASSPPGTGNTGELFFGEGSRLTVL.

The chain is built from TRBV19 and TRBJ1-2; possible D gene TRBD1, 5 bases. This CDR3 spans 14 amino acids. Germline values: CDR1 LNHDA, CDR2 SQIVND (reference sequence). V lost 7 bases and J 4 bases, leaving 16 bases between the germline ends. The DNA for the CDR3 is TGTGCCAGTACCGCGGGGCCATTAAGCTATGGCTACACCTTC. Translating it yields CASTAGPLSYGYTF.

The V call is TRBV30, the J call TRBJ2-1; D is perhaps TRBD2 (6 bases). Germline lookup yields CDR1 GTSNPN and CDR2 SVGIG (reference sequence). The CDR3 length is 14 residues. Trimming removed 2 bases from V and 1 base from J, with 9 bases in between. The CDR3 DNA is TGTGCCTGGAGTAAGACTAGATCCTACAATGAGCAGTTCTTC. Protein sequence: CAWSKTRSYNEQFF.

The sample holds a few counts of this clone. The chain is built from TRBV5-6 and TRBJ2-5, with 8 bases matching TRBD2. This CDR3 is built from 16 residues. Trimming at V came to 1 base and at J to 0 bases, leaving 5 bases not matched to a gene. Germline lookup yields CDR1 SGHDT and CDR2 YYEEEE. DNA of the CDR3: TGTGCCAGCAGCTTGTATCGCGGGGGGTACCAAGAGACCCAGTACTTC. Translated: CASSLYRGGYQETQYF. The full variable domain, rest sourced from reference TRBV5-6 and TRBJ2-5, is DAGVTQSPTHLIKTRGQQVTLRCSPKSGHDTVSWYQQALGQGPQFIFQYYEEEERQRGNFPDRFSGHQFPNYSSELNVNALLLGDSALYLCASSLYRGGYQETQYFGPGTRLLVL.

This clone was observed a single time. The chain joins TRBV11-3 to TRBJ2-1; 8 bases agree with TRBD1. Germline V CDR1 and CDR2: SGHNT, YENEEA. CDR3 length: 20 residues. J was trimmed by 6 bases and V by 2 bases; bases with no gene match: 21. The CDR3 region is CASSLRTGHIKSKRPNEQFF. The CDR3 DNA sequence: TGTGCCAGCAGCTTACGGACAGGGCACATTAAGTCAAAGCGTCCCAATGAGCAGTTCTTC. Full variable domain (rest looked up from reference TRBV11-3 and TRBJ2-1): EAGVVQSPRYKIIEKKQPVAFWCNPISGHNTLYWYLQNLGQGPELLIRYENEEAVDDSQLPKDRFSAERLKGVDSTLKIQPAELGDSAVYLCASSLRTGHIKSKRPNEQFFGPGTRLTVL.

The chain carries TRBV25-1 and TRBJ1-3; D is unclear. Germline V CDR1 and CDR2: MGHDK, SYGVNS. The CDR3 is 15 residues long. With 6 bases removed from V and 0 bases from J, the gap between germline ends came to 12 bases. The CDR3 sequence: CASREDGFSGNTIYF. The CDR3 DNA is TGTGCCAGCAGGGAAGACGGGTTCTCTGGAAACACCATATATTTT.

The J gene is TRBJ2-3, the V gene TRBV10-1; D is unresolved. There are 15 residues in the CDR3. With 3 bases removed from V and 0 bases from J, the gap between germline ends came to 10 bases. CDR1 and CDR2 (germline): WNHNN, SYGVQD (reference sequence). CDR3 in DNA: TGCGCCAGCAGTGAAAGGAGAATGAGCACAGATACGCAGTATTTT. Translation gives CASSERRMSTDTQYF.

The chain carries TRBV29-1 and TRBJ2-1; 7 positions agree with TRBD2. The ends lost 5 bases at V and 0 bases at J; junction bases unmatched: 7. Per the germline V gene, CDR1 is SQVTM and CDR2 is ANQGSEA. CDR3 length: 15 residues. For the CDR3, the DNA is TGCAGCGTTCAACTAGCGCCGAGCTCCTACAATGAGCAGTTCTTC. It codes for CSVQLAPSSYNEQFF.

The CDR3 bases are TGTGCCAGCAGCCCATGGGACGCAGGGAACACTGAAGCTTTCTTT. Translated: CASSPWDAGNTEAFF. The rearrangement joins TRBV6-1 to TRBJ1-1; D perhaps matches TRBD1 (5 bases). This CDR3 comprises 15 residues. V lost 6 bases to trimming and J lost 1 base, with 15 bases between them. Germline V lookup: CDR1 MNHNS, CDR2 SASEGT.

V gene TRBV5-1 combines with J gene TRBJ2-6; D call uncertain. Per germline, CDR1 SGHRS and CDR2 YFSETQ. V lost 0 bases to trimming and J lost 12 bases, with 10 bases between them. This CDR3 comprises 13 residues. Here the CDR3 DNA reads TGCGCCAGCAGCTTGGAAACGCTTGGCGTCCTGACTTTC. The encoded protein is CASSLETLGVLTF.

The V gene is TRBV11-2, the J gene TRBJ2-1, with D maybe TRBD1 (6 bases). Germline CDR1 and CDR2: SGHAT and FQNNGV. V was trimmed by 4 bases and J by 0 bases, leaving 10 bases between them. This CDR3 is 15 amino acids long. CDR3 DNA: TGTGCCAGCAGCTCCACAGGGAACTCCTACAATGAGCAGTTCTTC. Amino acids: CASSSTGNSYNEQFF.

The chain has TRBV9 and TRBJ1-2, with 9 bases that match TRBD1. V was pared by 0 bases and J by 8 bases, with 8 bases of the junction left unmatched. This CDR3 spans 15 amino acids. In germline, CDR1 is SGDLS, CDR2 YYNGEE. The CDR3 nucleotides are TGTGCCAGCAGCGTAGATGTACAGGGGGCGCAAGGCTACACCTTC. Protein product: CASSVDVQGAQGYTF. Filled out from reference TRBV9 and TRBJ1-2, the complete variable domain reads DSGVTQTPKHLITATGQRVTLRCSPRSGDLSVYWYQQSLDQGLQFLIQYYNGEERAKGNILERFSAQQFPDLHSELNLSSLELGDSALYFCASSVDVQGAQGYTFGSGTRLTVV.

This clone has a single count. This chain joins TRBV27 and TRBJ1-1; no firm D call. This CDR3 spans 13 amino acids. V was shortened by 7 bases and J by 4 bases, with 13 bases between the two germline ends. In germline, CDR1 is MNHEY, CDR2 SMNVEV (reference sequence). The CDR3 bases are TGTGCCAGCATCCCTCCGGAGGCCACTGAAGCTTTCTTT. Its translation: CASIPPEATEAFF.

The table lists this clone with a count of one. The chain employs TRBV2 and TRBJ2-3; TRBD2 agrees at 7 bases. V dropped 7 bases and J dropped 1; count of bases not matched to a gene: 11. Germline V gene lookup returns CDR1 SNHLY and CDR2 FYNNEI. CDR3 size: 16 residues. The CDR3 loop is CASKPMSGIRTDTQYF. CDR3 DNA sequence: TGTGCCAGCAAACCGATGAGCGGGATTCGCACAGATACGCAGTATTTT. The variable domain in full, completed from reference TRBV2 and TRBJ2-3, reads EPEVTQTPSHQVTQMGQEVILRCVPISNHLYFYWYRQILGQKVEFLVSFYNNEISEKSEIFDDQFSVERPDGSNFTLKIRSTKLEDSAMYFCASKPMSGIRTDTQYFGPGTRLTVL.